A selection of T cell receptor beta chains follows, all from one sample in a study of blood T cell repertoires in COVID-19. TCRdb's table, derived via immunoSEQ multiplex PCR, lists solely in-frame clones and lacks some. The top ten clones hold approximately 1.9% of a sample with some 120,000 clones, approximately 90% of them seen once. Sequenced input: peripheral blood. These receptors originate from a human donor with active COVID-19. The donor label of this sample is uncertain. Each CDR3 is given with its conserved first and last residue. Each record gives: clone size, V gene, J gene, D gene, CDR3 protein, CDR3 DNA. The D gene is left open where the match is weak. The size field is filled for only some rows; it gives once, few, many or a size class.

NA	TRBV15	TRBJ1-2	TRBD1	CATSRDKGQGNYGYTF	TGTGCCACCAGCAGAGATAAGGGACAGGGTAACTATGGCTACACCTTC
NA	TRBV20-1	TRBJ2-5	NA	CSARKRETQYF	TGCAGTGCTAGGAAGCGGGAGACCCAGTACTTC
NA	TRBV6-6	TRBJ1-2	NA	CASRGGGYTF	TGTGCCAGCAGAGGGGGTGGCTACACCTTC
NA	TRBV5-4	TRBJ2-7	NA	CASSLEEGEQYF	TGTGCCAGCAGCTTGGAAGAGGGCGAGCAGTACTTC
NA	TRBV5-8	TRBJ2-7	NA	CASSPASEQYF	TGTGCCAGCAGCCCCGCGTCCGAGCAGTACTTC
NA	TRBV9	TRBJ2-7	TRBD1	CASSLRDSSHYYEQYF	TGTGCCAGCAGCCTCCGGGACAGCTCTCATTACTACGAGCAATACTTC
NA	TRBV7-9	TRBJ2-6	NA	CASSFGAGGRHSGANVLTF	TGTGCCAGCAGCTTTGGGGCAGGGGGGCGTCACTCTGGGGCCAACGTCCTGACTTTC
NA	TRBV5-1	TRBJ1-2	NA	CASSTTGGFGYTF	TGCGCCAGCAGCACGACGGGGGGCTTTGGCTACACCTTC
NA	TRBV6-6	TRBJ2-1	TRBD2	CASRWRGGQLNEQFF	TGTGCCAGCAGATGGCGGGGGGGCCAGTTGAATGAGCAGTTCTTC
NA	TRBV12-3/TRBV12-4	TRBJ1-1	NA	CASRTTGNTEAFF	TGTGCCAGCAGAACGACAGGGAACACTGAAGCTTTCTTT
NA	TRBV30	TRBJ1-1	NA	CAWSRHPNTEAFF	TGTGCCTGGAGCCGACACCCGAACACTGAAGCTTTCTTT
NA	TRBV5-4	TRBJ2-3	TRBD2	CASSLIAGPTDTQYF	TGTGCCAGCAGCTTGATAGCGGGGCCCACAGATACGCAGTATTTT
NA	TRBV28	TRBJ2-6	TRBD1	CASSLDRGRPGANVLTF	TGTGCCAGCAGTTTAGACAGGGGGCGCCCTGGGGCCAACGTCCTGACTTTC
NA	TRBV7-2	TRBJ2-1	NA	CASSSHSYNEQFF	TGTGCCAGCAGCTCCCACTCCTACAATGAGCAGTTCTTC
NA	TRBV3-1/TRBV3-2	TRBJ1-2	TRBD1	CASSRQGSRNYGYTF	TGTGCCAGCAGCCGACAGGGATCAAGAAACTATGGCTACACCTTC
NA	TRBV5-6	TRBJ1-1	TRBD1	CASSFGTGGTEAFF	TGTGCCAGCAGCTTCGGGACAGGGGGCACTGAAGCTTTCTTT
once	TRBV7-9	TRBJ2-5	NA	CASSPRQTGSVQETQYF	TGTGCCAGCAGCCCACGTCAAACCGGGTCTGTCCAAGAGACCCAGTACTTC
NA	TRBV5-5	TRBJ2-5	TRBD2	CASSLAPAGGKQETQYF	TGTGCCAGCAGCTTGGCCCCAGCGGGGGGAAAACAAGAGACCCAGTACTTC
NA	TRBV6-1	TRBJ1-1	NA	CASSEQGAEAFF	TGTGCCAGCAGTGAACAGGGTGCCGAAGCTTTCTTT
NA	TRBV19	TRBJ1-6	TRBD1	CASSIAGTGVSPLHF	TGTGCCAGTAGTATTGCTGGGACAGGGGTTTCACCCCTCCACTTT
few	TRBV6-2/TRBV6-3	TRBJ1-1	TRBD1	CASSPDRDRTDTEAFF	TGTGCCAGCAGCCCTGACAGGGACAGAACGGACACTGAAGCTTTCTTT
NA	TRBV5-6	TRBJ2-7	TRBD1	CASSRTGIRYEQYF	TGTGCCAGCAGCAGGACAGGGATAAGGTACGAGCAGTACTTC
NA	TRBV5-6	TRBJ2-2	TRBD2	CASSLVSGGTGELFF	TGTGCCAGCAGCCTAGTCAGCGGGGGAACCGGGGAGCTGTTTTTT
NA	TRBV11-2	TRBJ2-5	TRBD2	CASSQHLADPETQYF	TGTGCCAGCAGCCAACATCTAGCGGACCCCGAGACCCAGTACTTC
NA	TRBV28	TRBJ1-1	TRBD1	CAPDRGRPEAFF	TGTGCCCCCGACAGGGGGCGGCCTGAAGCTTTCTTT
NA	TRBV19	TRBJ2-7	NA	CASSEADSLGQYF	TGTGCCAGTTCAGAAGCGGACTCCCTAGGGCAGTACTTC
NA	TRBV5-1	TRBJ1-5	NA	CASSLTGFSNQPQHF	TGCGCCAGCAGCTTGACAGGGTTTAGCAATCAGCCCCAGCATTTT
NA	TRBV4-3	TRBJ1-2	NA	CASSPERAGYGYTF	TGCGCCAGCAGCCCAGAGAGGGCTGGGTATGGCTACACCTTC
NA	TRBV18	TRBJ2-7	TRBD1	CASSPSWGTEAYEQYF	TGTGCCAGCTCACCCTCGTGGGGGACAGAAGCCTACGAGCAGTACTTC
NA	TRBV5-1	TRBJ2-7	NA	CASSLTPGTLQSYEQYF	TGCGCCAGCAGCTTGACTCCCGGGACATTGCAATCCTACGAGCAGTACTTC
NA	TRBV3-1/TRBV3-2	TRBJ1-3	NA	CASSQVGGSGNTIYF	TGTGCCAGCAGCCAAGTAGGGGGTTCTGGAAACACCATATATTTT
NA	TRBV7-8	TRBJ1-2	NA	CASRLRGSLGYTF	TGTGCCAGCAGGCTCAGGGGATCGCTCGGCTACACCTTC
NA	TRBV5-1	TRBJ1-2	NA	CASSLGGQQGYTF	TGCGCCAGCAGCTTGGGGGGGCAGCAAGGCTACACCTTC
NA	TRBV15	TRBJ2-3	TRBD2	CATSRVPSGGGYF	TGTGCCACCAGCAGAGTCCCTAGCGGGGGGGGGTATTTT
NA	TRBV4-3	TRBJ2-5	NA	CASSPDSTVQETQYF	TGCGCCAGCAGCCCGGACTCGACGGTTCAAGAGACCCAGTACTTC
NA	TRBV6-5	TRBJ1-2	NA	CASSYRSGGYTF	TGTGCCAGCAGTTACCGGTCCGGTGGCTACACCTTC
NA	TRBV6-2/TRBV6-3	TRBJ2-7	NA	CASSSPQGYEQYF	TGTGCCAGCAGTTCCCCACAGGGATACGAGCAGTACTTC
NA	TRBV2	TRBJ1-1	NA	CASRQGMVNTEAFF	TGTGCCAGCAGACAGGGTATGGTGAACACTGAAGCTTTCTTT
NA	TRBV10-3	TRBJ1-2	TRBD1	CASTDRGGGYTF	TGTGCCAGTACGGACAGGGGGGGAGGCTACACCTTC
NA	TRBV28	TRBJ2-2	NA	CASGPPGNTGELFF	TGTGCCAGCGGCCCACCAGGGAACACCGGGGAGCTGTTTTTT
NA	TRBV19	TRBJ1-2	NA	CASSIRVYGYTF	TGTGCCAGTAGTATCAGGGTCTATGGCTACACCTTC
NA	TRBV6-4	TRBJ2-3	NA	CASSDGASDTDTQYF	TGTGCCAGCAGTGACGGGGCTAGCGACACAGATACGCAGTATTTT
NA	TRBV7-6	TRBJ2-5	NA	CASSTSSADSSTQYF	TGTGCCAGCAGCACCTCATCCGCAGACAGCTCGACCCAGTACTTC
once	TRBV5-1	TRBJ2-1	TRBD2	CASSSQIAGGLNEQFF	TGCGCCAGCAGCTCCCAAATAGCGGGGGGCCTCAATGAGCAGTTCTTC
once	TRBV19	TRBJ2-5	TRBD1	CASSAGPGTAQETQYF	TGTGCCAGTAGCGCCGGACCCGGGACAGCCCAAGAGACCCAGTACTTC
NA	TRBV10-2	TRBJ1-5	TRBD1	CASSRDSQNQPQHF	TGCGCCAGCAGTCGGGACAGCCAGAATCAGCCCCAGCATTTT
NA	TRBV3-1/TRBV3-2	TRBJ2-3	NA	CASSQDGGRTDTQYF	TGTGCCAGCAGCCAAGACGGGGGACGCACAGATACGCAGTATTTT
NA	TRBV9	TRBJ1-2	NA	CASSVGLARGYGYTF	TGTGCCAGCAGCGTAGGACTCGCCCGGGGCTATGGCTACACCTTC
NA	TRBV5-1	TRBJ1-6	NA	CASSPGLTNSPLHF	TGCGCCAGCAGCCCCGGACTGACTAATTCACCCCTCCACTTT
NA	TRBV11-1	TRBJ2-5	NA	CASSLGQGRQETQYF	TGTGCCAGCAGCTTAGGGCAGGGTAGGCAAGAGACCCAGTACTTC
NA	TRBV19	TRBJ2-4	NA	CAADRGGGIQYF	TGTGCCGCCGACCGAGGGGGTGGCATTCAGTACTTC
once	TRBV28	TRBJ2-7	TRBD2	CASSLRGLAGGDYEQYF	TGTGCCAGCAGTTTACGGGGACTAGCGGGGGGCGACTACGAGCAGTACTTC
NA	TRBV5-8	TRBJ1-4	NA	CASSLAEGKLFF	TGTGCCAGCAGCTTAGCGGAGGGAAAACTGTTTTTT